The 25 T cell receptor beta chains listed next were all sequenced from one sample in a study of OX40 agonist ivuxolimab in advanced cancers. Assay: immunoSEQ multiplex PCR; the TCRdb copy retains only in-frame clones and omits some. The sample lists approximately 50,000 clones, roughly 90% occurring once. The sample consisted of CD4+ or CD8+ T cells sorted from blood, taken in a trial of the OX40 agonist ivuxolimab. The receptor source for this set is an adult with an advanced solid tumor such as melanoma, head and neck, liver or kidney cancer.

The rearrangement uses TRBV30 and TRBJ2-3, with TRBD2 matching 8 bases. J was trimmed by 1 base and V by 4 bases; bases with no gene match: 4. Germline CDR1 is GTSNPN and CDR2 is SVGIG (reference sequence). This CDR3 spans 14 amino acids. CDR3 residues: CAWIIGGGTDTQYF. For the CDR3, the DNA is TGTGCCTGGATTATCGGGGGGGGCACAGATACGCAGTATTTT. Based on the CDR3 plus reference TRBV30 and TRBJ2-3, the full variable domain is SQTIHQWPATLVQPVGSPLSLECTVEGTSNPNLYWYRQAAGRGLQLLFYSVGIGQISSEVPQNLSASRPQDRQFILSSKKLLLSDSGFYLCAWIIGGGTDTQYFGPGTRLTVL.

The V call is TRBV9, the J call TRBJ2-3, with TRBD2 matching 11 bases. V trimming: 1 base; J trimming: 9 bases; junction bases outside the gene matches: 4. The CDR3 has 14 residues. CDR1 is SGDLS, CDR2 YYNGEE, per germline. CDR3 nucleotide sequence: TGTGCCAGCAGCGTACTTACTAGCGGGAGAACGCAGTATTTT. Translating gives CASSVLTSGRTQYF.

The chain links TRBV7-3 to TRBJ2-1, with D possibly TRBD2 on 5 matching bases. Germline V gene lookup returns CDR1 SGHTA and CDR2 FQGTGA. The CDR3 contains 13 residues. Trimming took 1 base from V and 7 from J, leaving 8 bases between them. In DNA, the CDR3 is TGTGCCAGCAGCTTAAGATCGGGGAATGAGCAGTTCTTC. Amino acids: CASSLRSGNEQFF.

The genes are TRBV18 and TRBJ2-3, with 9 bases that match TRBD1. The CDR3 contains 14 residues. The V gene's germline CDR1 is KGHSH and CDR2 LQKENI. V lost 9 bases to trimming and J lost 4 bases; unmatched junction nucleotides: 8. CDR3 DNA sequence: TGTGCCAGTCGGACAGGGGCCACTTCAGATACGCAGTATTTT. Its translation: CASRTGATSDTQYF. Full variable domain (outside the CDR3, taken from reference TRBV18 and TRBJ2-3): NAGVMQNPRHLVRRRGQEARLRCSPMKGHSHVYWYRQLPEEGLKFMVYLQKENIIDESGMPKERFSAEFPKEGPSILRIQQVVRGDSAAYFCASRTGATSDTQYFGPGTRLTVL.

This clone has more than one count but fewer than ten. Other DNA sequences within the sample encode an identical CDR3. The chain employs TRBV7-9 and TRBJ1-4; D remains unclear. Germline V gives CDR1 SEHNR, CDR2 FQNEAQ (reference sequence). Trimming took 6 bases from V and 6 from J, leaving 5 bases between them. This CDR3 comprises 11 residues. Written as DNA, the CDR3 is TGTGCCAGCAGTTATGATGAAAAACTGTTTTTT. Its protein product is CASSYDEKLFF.

J is TRBJ1-2 and V is TRBV7-9; tentative D call: TRBD1 (6 bases). Germline V gene data show CDR1 as SEHNR and CDR2 as FQNEAQ (reference sequence). Trimming pared 3 bases from V and 8 bases from J, leaving 13 bases between. This CDR3 spans 13 amino acids. CDR3 coding DNA: TGTGCCAGCAGCTTGCCCCAGGGGCGCGGCTACACCTTC. It yields the protein CASSLPQGRGYTF.

The rearrangement uses TRBV20-1 and TRBJ1-1; TRBD1 aligns across 7 bases. This CDR3 contains 11 residues. Germline loops: CDR1 DFQATT, CDR2 SNEGSKA (reference sequence). The CDR3 DNA follows: TGCGGCGGTGGGACAGTCACTGAAGCTTTCTTT. The encoded protein is CGGGTVTEAFF.

V gene TRBV6-1 combines with J gene TRBJ2-7, with D possibly TRBD1 on 6 matching bases. Trimming pared 10 bases from V and 2 bases from J, leaving 9 bases between. The germline gives CDR1 MNHNS, CDR2 SASEGT. The CDR3 runs to 11 residues. DNA of the CDR3: TGTGCCACCAGGGACACCTACGAGCAGTACTTC. It specifies CATRDTYEQYF.

The rearrangement uses TRBV7-2 and TRBJ1-6, with a possible D match to TRBD1 (5 bases). Trimming removed 6 bases at V and 4 bases at J, with 16 bases between. The CDR3 sequence is 16 residues long. CDR1 SGHTA and CDR2 FQGNSA come from the germline V gene. CDR3 DNA sequence: TGTGCCAGCAGTCCAGACAGAGGGATTTATAATTCACCCCTCCACTTT. Protein: CASSPDRGIYNSPLHF.

The table lists this clone with a count of one. The chain carries TRBV27 and TRBJ2-7; D possibly corresponds to TRBD1 (5 bases). The CDR3 length is 16 residues. The germline V gene encodes CDR1 MNHEY and CDR2 SMNVEV (reference sequence). With 5 bases removed from V and 1 base from J, the gap between germline ends came to 18 bases. CDR3 nucleotides: TGTGCCAGCAGTCCAAGGGTCCGGACACCTTCCTACGAGCAGTACTTC. Amino acids: CASSPRVRTPSYEQYF.

Relative to its sample, this clone is medium-sized. The chain couples TRBV6-5 to TRBJ1-2, with 10 bases fitting TRBD1. The germline CDR1 and CDR2 sequences are MNHEY and SVGAGI. V lost 6 bases and J lost 7; bases outside the gene matches: 8. This CDR3 is built from 14 residues. In DNA form, the CDR3 reads TGTGCCAGCAGGAGACCGGGACAGGGGAGTGGCTACACCTTC. This encodes CASRRPGQGSGYTF.

V and J are TRBV19 and TRBJ2-2; D not certain. The CDR3 sequence is 14 residues long. CDR1 and CDR2 (germline): LNHDA, SQIVND (reference sequence). V was pared by 5 bases and J by 4 bases, with 11 bases between. CDR3 in amino acids: CASSSDTFTGELFF. The CDR3 DNA sequence: TGTGCCAGTAGTTCCGACACATTCACCGGGGAGCTGTTTTTT.

The chain combines TRBV29-1 with TRBJ1-2; 8 bases are a match to TRBD1. V dropped 3 bases and J dropped 7; count of bases not matched to a gene: 4. Germline V gene lookup returns CDR1 SQVTM and CDR2 ANQGSEA. The length of the CDR3 is 12 residues. The CDR3, as DNA: TGCAGCGTTGACAGGGGGCAAAGTGGCTACACCTTC. Protein: CSVDRGQSGYTF. The full variable domain, its missing parts supplied by reference TRBV29-1 and TRBJ1-2, is SAVISQKPSRDICQRGTSLTIQCQVDSQVTMMFWYRQQPGQSLTLIATANQGSEATYESGFVIDKFPISRPNLTFSTLTVSNMSPEDSSIYLCSVDRGQSGYTFGSGTRLTVV.

This chain links TRBV6-1 with TRBJ2-5; unclear D gene. This CDR3 region has 11 residues. CDR1 and CDR2 (germline): MNHNS, SASEGT. V lost 6 bases and J 3 bases, leaving 5 bases between the germline ends. This CDR3 reads CASRQEETQYF. CDR3 bases: TGTGCCAGCAGACAAGAAGAGACCCAGTACTTC.

The rearrangement joins TRBV9 to TRBJ2-6; D may be TRBD1 or TRBD2 (6 bases each). V gave up 4 bases and J gave up 2 bases, with 16 bases separating them. CDR1 and CDR2 from the germline V gene are SGDLS and YYNGEE. This CDR3 is 17 amino acids long. The CDR3 nucleotides are TGTGCCAGCAGCATTCGACAGGCGGGGACTGGGGCCAACGTCCTGACTTTC. Translating gives CASSIRQAGTGANVLTF.

The V gene is TRBV7-8, the J gene TRBJ1-4; D is unclear. CDR3 length equals 15 residues. From germline, CDR1 is SGHVS and CDR2 FQNEAQ. Trimming cost V 6 bases and J 0 bases, with 11 bases left between them. The CDR3 DNA follows: TGTGCCAGCAGATTGGGGATGGCAACTAATGAAAAACTGTTTTTT. This sequence encodes CASRLGMATNEKLFF.

The chain has TRBV6-5 and TRBJ2-7; D might be TRBD2 (6 bases). The CDR3 extends over 16 amino acids. Germline loops: CDR1 MNHEY, CDR2 SVGAGI. Trimming removed 0 bases from V and 4 bases from J, with 16 bases in between. Written as DNA, the CDR3 is TGTGCCAGCAGTTACTCGGGAACGGCGGGGCCTTACGAGCAGTACTTC. It translates to CASSYSGTAGPYEQYF.

V and J are TRBV2 and TRBJ1-2; 7 nucleotides align to TRBD1. This CDR3 contains 12 residues. The germline V gene has CDR1 SNHLY and CDR2 FYNNEI. Unmatched junction bases numbered 3, after V lost 4 bases and J lost 7 bases. The CDR3 is CASSVGGSGYTF. DNA of the CDR3: TGTGCCAGCAGTGTAGGGGGCTCTGGCTACACCTTC.

The chain is built from TRBV19 and TRBJ2-5; D is unclear. The CDR3 sequence is 13 residues long. Germline CDR1 LNHDA, CDR2 SQIVND (reference sequence). Deletions cut 3 bases from V and 5 bases from J, with 10 bases between. CDR3 residues: CASSMSRRETQYF. The CDR3 DNA follows: TGTGCCAGTAGTATGTCCAGACGGGAGACCCAGTACTTC.

This chain links TRBV9 with TRBJ2-5; no definite D call. The J call may be mistaken, given a closer DNA end match to TRBJ2-7. The CDR3 is 15 amino acids. The germline V gene has CDR1 SGDLS and CDR2 YYNGEE. CDR3 sequence (DNA): TGTGCCAGCAGCGTAGATGGCGGAACTACCTACGAGCAGTACTTC. Translation: CASSVDGGTTYEQYF.

The chain couples TRBV29-1 to TRBJ2-5; D gene uncertain. V was cut by 4 bases and J by 5 bases, with 5 bases left in between. The CDR3 spans 10 residues. Germline values: CDR1 SQVTM, CDR2 ANQGSEA. The DNA of the CDR3 is TGCAGCGTTGTCTTTGAGACCCAGTACTTC. It is translated as CSVVFETQYF. The entire variable domain, with the rest obtained from reference TRBV29-1 and TRBJ2-5, is as follows: SAVISQKPSRDICQRGTSLTIQCQVDSQVTMMFWYRQQPGQSLTLIATANQGSEATYESGFVIDKFPISRPNLTFSTLTVSNMSPEDSSIYLCSVVFETQYFGPGTRLLVL.

The CDR3 spells CASSFRRLPGANVLTF. CDR3 in DNA: TGTGCCAGCAGCTTCAGAAGGCTTCCTGGGGCCAACGTCCTGACTTTC. The chain is built from TRBV5-5 and TRBJ2-6, with unresolved D. Trimming removed 2 bases at V and 2 bases at J, with 11 bases between. Germline V gene lookup returns CDR1 SGHKS and CDR2 YYEKEE (reference sequence). This CDR3 region has 16 residues.

This clone was detected once. The chain has TRBV7-3 and TRBJ1-2; D unresolved. The CDR3 contains 13 residues. CDR1 is SGHTA, CDR2 FQGTGA, per germline. V was shortened by 0 bases and J by 8 bases, with 10 bases between the two germline ends. The CDR3 loop reads CASSLTEGLGYTF. In DNA form, the CDR3 reads TGTGCCAGCAGCTTAACGGAGGGTCTCGGCTACACCTTC.

The chain links TRBV29-1 to TRBJ2-5; D is unresolved. There are 12 residues in the CDR3. Germline CDR1 is SQVTM and CDR2 is ANQGSEA. Trimming took 3 bases from V and 2 from J, leaving 7 bases between them. The CDR3 DNA sequence: TGCAGCGTTGAGGGATCGCAAGAGACCCAGTACTTC. This codes for CSVEGSQETQYF. Full variable domain (missing parts from reference TRBV29-1 and TRBJ2-5): SAVISQKPSRDICQRGTSLTIQCQVDSQVTMMFWYRQQPGQSLTLIATANQGSEATYESGFVIDKFPISRPNLTFSTLTVSNMSPEDSSIYLCSVEGSQETQYFGPGTRLLVL.

The chain uses TRBV28 and TRBJ2-6; no firm D call. CDR3 length: 15 residues. CDR1 is MDHEN, CDR2 SYDVKM, per germline. The V and J ends lost 1 base and 0 bases respectively, with 4 bases between them. CDR3 bases: TGTGCCAGCAGTTTATATTTCTCTGGGGCCAACGTCCTGACTTTC. Protein: CASSLYFSGANVLTF.